The 4 T cell receptor beta chains below all came from one sample that was sequenced in a study of metastatic and nonmetastatic thyroid tumors. Prior to thyroid surgery, none of the patients had received any treatment. TCRdb used MiXCR to call clones anew from the PCR reads. Here the sample spans tens of thousands of clones, about 12% being singletons. Sequencing was performed on blood. These receptor sequences come from a female donor with papillary thyroid cancer or a benign thyroid nodule (not recorded which). Some clones in this sample may be carry-over from other donors' samples.

The sample holds many counts of this clone. The rearrangement links TRBV30 to TRBJ2-7, with D possibly TRBD1 on 6 matching bases. The CDR3 is 15 residues long. The V gene's germline CDR1 is GTSNPN and CDR2 SVGIG (reference sequence). Trimming left V 3 bases short and J 2 bases short, with 17 bases between. The CDR3 protein is CAWSPSPTGAYEQYF. In DNA, the CDR3 is TGTGCCTGGAGCCCATCCCCGACAGGTGCCTACGAGCAGTACTTC.

This clone has at least ten counts. This chain joins TRBV12-3 or TRBV12-4 and TRBJ2-5; the D is unclear. The V end lost 5 bases, the J end lost 7 bases, and 11 bases lay between the germline ends. The CDR3 totals 12 residues. Written as DNA, the CDR3 is TGTGCCAGCAGTCCCGCACTGTGGACCCAGTACTTC. Translation: CASSPALWTQYF.

This clone was counted many times. This chain links TRBV29-1 with TRBJ1-1; D not certain. Trimming took 3 bases from V and 0 from J, leaving 11 bases between them. This CDR3 is built from 14 residues. The V gene's germline CDR1 is SQVTM and CDR2 ANQGSEA. DNA for the CDR3: TGCAGCGTTGAGAGCCGACTGCTGAACACTGAAGCTTTCTTT. Translation: CSVESRLLNTEAFF.

CDR3 sequence reads: CSAAGTRSSYEQYF. The CDR3 nucleotides read TGCAGTGCAGCCGGGACTAGGAGCTCCTACGAGCAGTACTTC. The V and J genes are TRBV20-1 and TRBJ2-7, with 8 bases lining up with TRBD2. The CDR3 sequence is 14 residues long. Per the germline V gene, CDR1 is DFQATT and CDR2 is SNEGSKA (reference sequence). V shed 6 bases, J shed 0 bases, and the junction held 7 bases outside the gene matches.